A selection of T cell receptor beta chains follows, all from one sample in a study of control samples from healthy donors and cancer patients. Data came from immunoSEQ multiplex PCR; TCRdb stores just in-frame clones and leaves some out. The table has about 230,000 clones, more than 65% seen once. The sequencing sample was made of PBMCs. All receptors come from a woman aged 60-75 years with lung cancer. The CDR3 runs from the conserved cysteine through the conserved F or W. D genes are given only for firm matches. Rows may omit the clone size; those that give it use once, few, many or a size class.

cdr3_length clone_size j_call d_call v_call cdr3_nt cdr3_aa
12 . TRBJ1-5 . TRBV10-2 TGCGCCAGCCGCGATCTCGGTCAGCCCCAGCATTTT CASRDLGQPQHF
17 . TRBJ2-3 TRBD2 TRBV3-1/TRBV3-2 TGTGCCAGCAGCCACCTATCCGGGGGACTAGTCACAGATACGCAGTATTTT CASSHLSGGLVTDTQYF
13 . TRBJ2-7 . TRBV5-1 TGCGCCAGCAGCTTGGCGACCGGGTACGAGCAGTACTTC CASSLATGYEQYF
14 . TRBJ1-5 TRBD1 TRBV3-1/TRBV3-2 TGTGCCAGCAGCTCAGGGGGCAGAGGTCAGCCCCAGCATTTT CASSSGGRGQPQHF
9 . TRBJ1-2 . TRBV28 TGTGCCAGCAGTCCGCCGACCACCTTC CASSPPTTF
14 few TRBJ2-7 . TRBV11-2 TGTGCCAGCAGCCCGAGTCTCTTTAAGGGCGAGCAGTACTTC CASSPSLFKGEQYF
16 few TRBJ2-3 TRBD1 TRBV7-6 TGTGCCAGCAGCTCCCCCCCGGGACAGCGCACAGATACGCAGTATTTT CASSSPPGQRTDTQYF
13 many TRBJ1-1 . TRBV5-1 TGCGCCAGCAGCTCAATCACGAACACTGAAGCTTTCTTT CASSSITNTEAFF
11 few TRBJ2-5 . TRBV10-2 TGCGCCAGCAGTGTAGGAGAGACCCAGTACTTC CASSVGETQYF
16 . TRBJ1-3 . TRBV28 TGTGCCAGCAGTTCACCGGGGACCAGCTCTGGAAACACCATATATTTT CASSSPGTSSGNTIYF
16 . TRBJ2-1 . TRBV11-2 TGTGCCAGCAGCTTAGACGGGCAGGGGACCTACAATGAGCAGTTCTTC CASSLDGQGTYNEQFF
14 . TRBJ2-1 . TRBV24-1 TGTGCCACCAGTGAGGCGGGGTCCTACAATGAGCAGTTCTTC CATSEAGSYNEQFF
13 . TRBJ2-7 . TRBV28 TGTGCCAGCAGTTCCTCTGTCGGGGATGCGCAGTACTTC CASSSSVGDAQYF
14 . TRBJ1-3 . TRBV5-1 TGCGCCAGCAGCTTGGTAGGGGTCGGAAACACCATATATTTT CASSLVGVGNTIYF
16 . TRBJ1-6 . TRBV21-1 TGTGCCAGATTTTGCAGGAGGGCCGAGAGGGGTTCACCCCTCCACTTT CARFCRRAERGSPLHF
13 . TRBJ2-2 TRBD1 TRBV3-1/TRBV3-2 TGTGCCAGCAGCCAGACAGGGGCCGGGGAGCTGTTTTTT CASSQTGAGELFF
12 . TRBJ1-1 . TRBV2 TGTGCCAGCAGTGGTCTTGGCACTGAAGCTTTCTTT CASSGLGTEAFF
12 few TRBJ1-1 TRBD1 TRBV20-1 TGCAGTGCTAGTTCTCAGGGACAGGCGGCTTTCTTT CSASSQGQAAFF
14 . TRBJ2-5 TRBD2 TRBV7-2 TGTGCCAGCAGCTTAATAGCGGGAGCAGAGACCCAGTACTTC CASSLIAGAETQYF
15 few TRBJ2-1 . TRBV27 TGTGCCAGCAGTTTACCACCCTCCGTCAGCAATGAGCAGTTCTTC CASSLPPSVSNEQFF
14 once TRBJ2-2 . TRBV28 TGTGCCAGCAGTATATACACGGACACCGGGGAGCTGTTTTTT CASSIYTDTGELFF
14 . TRBJ1-6 . TRBV28 TGTGCCAGCAGTTTCCCACGTGAGAATTCACCCCTCCACTTT CASSFPRENSPLHF
15 . TRBJ1-6 . TRBV2 TGTGCCAGCAGTGAAGCGGGGGGGGATAATTCACCCCTCCACTTT CASSEAGGDNSPLHF
13 few TRBJ2-2 . TRBV6-2/TRBV6-3 TGTGCCAGCAGTTACTCCCTGGACCGGGAGCTGTTTTTT CASSYSLDRELFF
13 . TRBJ2-2 . TRBV7-3 TGTGCCAGCAGCCCCCTTGGGTATGGGGAGCTGTTTTTT CASSPLGYGELFF
17 . TRBJ2-7 . TRBV27 TGTGCCAGCAGTCCACCCTTTAGGGGCGGGTTTTCCTACGAGCAGTACTTC CASSPPFRGGFSYEQYF
13 . TRBJ1-1 . TRBV6-4 TGTGCCAGCAGTCGAGGAGTTAACACTGAAGCTTTCTTT CASSRGVNTEAFF
13 . TRBJ1-2 . TRBV30 TGTGCCTGGAGTGTATTCCAGGGCGGCGGCTACACCTTC CAWSVFQGGGYTF
14 . TRBJ2-7 . TRBV11-2 TGTGCCAGCAGCTTCGGAGTTTCCTCCTACGAGCAGTACTTC CASSFGVSSYEQYF
14 . TRBJ1-4 . TRBV6-6 TGTGCCAGCAGTCGGGACACGGCGGGAGAAAAACTGTTTTTT CASSRDTAGEKLFF
14 . TRBJ1-3 TRBD1 TRBV6-4 TGTGCCAGCAGTGGTGGACAGGGTGGAAACACCATATATTTT CASSGGQGGNTIYF
18 . TRBJ2-3 TRBD2 TRBV4-1 TGCGCCAGCAGCCAAGGGGGACTAGCGGGAGGTCTCGCAGATACGCAGTATTTT CASSQGGLAGGLADTQYF
16 . TRBJ1-4 . TRBV5-4 TGTGCCAGCAGCTGGGGGCCGGGGGGGGCGGATGAAAAACTGTTTTTT CASSWGPGGADEKLFF
13 . TRBJ2-3 . TRBV3-1/TRBV3-2 TGTGCCAGCAGGCAAACCGGGACAGATACGCAGTATTTT CASRQTGTDTQYF
13 . TRBJ1-5 . TRBV29-1 TGCAGCGCAGGATTGGGGTCGAATCAGCCCCAGCATTTT CSAGLGSNQPQHF
16 . TRBJ2-5 . TRBV11-2 TGTGCCAGCAGCTTAGGGGGGACCGCTTATGGGAAGACCCAGTACTTC CASSLGGTAYGKTQYF
14 . TRBJ2-3 TRBD1 TRBV19 TGTGCCAGTAGTGAGGGGGCCAGCACAGATACGCAGTATTTT CASSEGASTDTQYF
15 once TRBJ2-1 TRBD2 TRBV5-5 TGTGCCAGCAGCCTACTAGCGGGAGCGGAAAATGAGCAGTTCTTC CASSLLAGAENEQFF
15 . TRBJ1-2 TRBD1 TRBV5-1 TGCGCCAGCAGCAATGGAACCGGGACAGGGTATGGCTACACCTTC CASSNGTGTGYGYTF
16 . TRBJ2-2 TRBD1 TRBV5-6 TGTGCCAGCCAAAGGGGGAACAGGGGTAACACCGGGGAGCTGTTTTTT CASQRGNRGNTGELFF
15 . TRBJ1-1 . TRBV6-5 TGTGCCAGCAGTTCCATTTACCAGGGATACACTGAAGCTTTCTTT CASSSIYQGYTEAFF
15 . TRBJ2-1 . TRBV28 TGTGCCAGCAGTCCCGGGAGAAGCTCCTACAATGAGCAGTTCTTC CASSPGRSSYNEQFF
14 . TRBJ1-5 . TRBV28 TGTGCCAGCAGCCCCCCCGGCGGGCAAAGGTTCCAGCATTTT CASSPPGGQRFQHF